This T cell receptor beta chain originates from a study of blood T cell repertoires in COVID-19. In the study overall: Specimens from acute and convalescent COVID-19 originated in the United States, Italy and Spain. PBMCs, B-cell-depleted T cells, or T cells were the source of the cDNA or gDNA that made up the material.

The CDR3 extends over 13 amino acids. The germline gives CDR1 SNHLY, CDR2 FYNNEI. Trimming stripped 5 bases from V and 3 bases from J, with 10 bases between. This clone was found once. Per the study methods: Reference gene primer amplification in the assay estimated nucleated cell counts. Assay: immunoSEQ multiplex PCR; the TCRdb copy retains only in-frame clones and omits some. V and J calls and clone size are as listed in that table; D and trimming were resolved from the DNA. The sample holds 70,000 to 80,000 clones, 86% seen once. The source material was peripheral blood. The V and J genes are TRBV2 and TRBJ1-2; a possible D gene is TRBD1 (5 bases). The sequence was collected from a man older than 75 in a cohort sampled during active COVID-19. CDR3 sequence reads: CASSIQEDYGYTF. CDR3 DNA sequence: TGTGCCAGCAGTATACAGGAAGACTATGGCTACACCTTC.